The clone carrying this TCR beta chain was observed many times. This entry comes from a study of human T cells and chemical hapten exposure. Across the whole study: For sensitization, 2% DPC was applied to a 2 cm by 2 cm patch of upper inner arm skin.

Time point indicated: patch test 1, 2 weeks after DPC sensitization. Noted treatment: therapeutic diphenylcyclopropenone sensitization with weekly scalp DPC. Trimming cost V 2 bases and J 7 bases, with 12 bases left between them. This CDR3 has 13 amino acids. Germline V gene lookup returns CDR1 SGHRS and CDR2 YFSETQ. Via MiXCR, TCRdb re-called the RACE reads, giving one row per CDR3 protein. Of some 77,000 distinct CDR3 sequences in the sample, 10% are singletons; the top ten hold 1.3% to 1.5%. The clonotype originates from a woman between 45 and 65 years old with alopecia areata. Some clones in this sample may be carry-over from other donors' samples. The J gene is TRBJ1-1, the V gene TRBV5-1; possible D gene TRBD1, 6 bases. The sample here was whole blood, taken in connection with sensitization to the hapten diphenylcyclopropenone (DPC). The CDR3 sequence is CASSFRDKGEAFF. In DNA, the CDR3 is TGCGCCAGCAGCTTCCGGGACAAAGGTGAAGCTTTCTTT. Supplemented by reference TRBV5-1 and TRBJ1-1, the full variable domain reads KAGVTQTPRYLIKTRGQQVTLSCSPISGHRSVSWYQQTPGQGLQFLFEYFSETQRNKGNFPGRFSGRQFSNSRSEMNVSTLELGDSALYLCASSFRDKGEAFFGQGTRLTVV.